The rows below give T cell receptor beta chains drawn from one sample of a study of CXCR3-negative and CXCR3-positive naive CD8 T cells. From the 5' RACE reads, TCRdb lists one entry per CDR3 protein and no DNA. Its table lists approximately 100,000 distinct CDR3 sequences. Material: naive CXCR3+ CD8+ T cells from blood. These receptors were collected from a human donor in good health. Some clones in this sample may be carry-over from other donors' samples. Both conserved end residues are part of each CDR3.

cdr3_aa j_call v_call
CASSQDHGTTNEQYF TRBJ2-7 TRBV3-1
CASTMTSGSGNEQFF TRBJ2-1 TRBV28
CASSPGRADTDTQYF TRBJ2-3 TRBV23-1
CATSDQPGTEGEQYF TRBJ2-7 TRBV24-1
CISVPEAQGAEAFF TRBJ1-1 TRBV7-5
CASSLVTSGVETQYF TRBJ2-5 TRBV5-1
CASSPPHRDPYEQYF TRBJ2-7 TRBV27
CASLPPGREPYEQYF TRBJ2-7 TRBV28
CATSRERGGPGELFF TRBJ2-2 TRBV15
CASTISAGASETQYF TRBJ2-5 TRBV28
CATSLRDRGPEKLFF TRBJ1-4 TRBV15
CASSPDRGNNQPQHF TRBJ1-5 TRBV4-3
CASSVVGTVNTEAFF TRBJ1-1 TRBV9
CASSQDLPGTDTQYF TRBJ2-3 TRBV12-3/TRBV12-4
CASRPGTELYEQYF TRBJ2-7 TRBV27
CASSQDLAFKETQYF TRBJ2-5 TRBV14
CASRDPGQGVGRRLFF TRBJ1-4 TRBV28
CAGTSGNNEQFF TRBJ2-1 TRBV5-3
CASSLGQESTDTQYF TRBJ2-3 TRBV28
CASSHGTGSHETQYF TRBJ2-5 TRBV7-3
CASGLGSHYEQYF TRBJ2-7 TRBV12-3/TRBV12-4
CASSVGTSGGGQFF TRBJ2-1 TRBV2
CASSLLTPYGETQYF TRBJ2-5 TRBV12-3/TRBV12-4
CASSPPLGRETQYF TRBJ2-5 TRBV28
CASIPRGIYNEQFF TRBJ2-1 TRBV7-9
CASSPTVSTYEQYF TRBJ2-7 TRBV4-1
CASSFGGIVYEQYF TRBJ2-7 TRBV11-2
CASSAPRGGVSTDTQYF TRBJ2-3 TRBV27
CSVEGGTLQETQYF TRBJ2-5 TRBV29-1
CASTYTGELFF TRBJ2-2 TRBV19
CASSPGTGVFF TRBJ1-4 TRBV28
CASSGRGGATVTEAFF TRBJ1-1 TRBV7-9
CSARDYPGELFF TRBJ2-2 TRBV20-1
CSVRYTGELFF TRBJ2-2 TRBV29-1
CASSEGQGAYGYTF TRBJ1-2 TRBV9
CASSLGLGLHGQYF TRBJ2-7 TRBV13
CASSAGPSPYEQYF TRBJ2-7 TRBV19
CASSQGYEQFF TRBJ2-1 TRBV4-3
CASFDSGFTEAFF TRBJ1-1 TRBV25-1
CASSFIGRTSTDNEQFF TRBJ2-1 TRBV28
CASRPAGQGASNQPQHF TRBJ1-5 TRBV27
CASSLGFLDTEAFF TRBJ1-1 TRBV5-5
CASTLESEQFF TRBJ2-1 TRBV2
CASSSSGTGEPVAQYF TRBJ2-5 TRBV13
CASGTTNTEAFF TRBJ1-1 TRBV12-5
CASTSFYRSYNEQFF TRBJ2-1 TRBV19
CASSLVGGAETQYF TRBJ2-5 TRBV7-2
CASSTSLAGVGNEQFF TRBJ2-1 TRBV19
CSARVYGTGLEDSTDTQYF TRBJ2-3 TRBV20-1
CASRDTAQIDFYGYTF TRBJ1-2 TRBV3-1
CASSGTTGGFLYNEQFF TRBJ2-1 TRBV7-8
CASSQGWQGEGEQFF TRBJ2-1 TRBV14
CASSLVGGTSGDEQFF TRBJ2-1 TRBV7-9
CASSYGTSGSIGETQYF TRBJ2-5 TRBV6-5